Listed here are 7 T cell receptor beta chains from one sample, sequenced in a study of blood T cell repertoires in COVID-19. Repertoires were generated with immunoSEQ multiplex PCR, while TCRdb's copy carries only in-frame clones and drops some. The sample has fewer than 450,000 clones; about nine tenths are singletons. The sequenced sample was peripheral blood. The receptor source for this set is a woman aged 70-85 years with COVID-19, enrolled during active disease.

The chain carries TRBV30 and TRBJ1-1; D may be TRBD1 (5 bases). CDR1 and CDR2 from the germline V gene are GTSNPN and SVGIG (reference sequence). Trimming pared 7 bases from V and 1 base from J, leaving 13 bases between. CDR3 length equals 13 residues. The DNA of the CDR3 is TGTGCCTCCAACACGCAGGGGAACACTGAAGCTTTCTTT. Translation: CASNTQGNTEAFF.

The genes are TRBV6-5 and TRBJ1-6, with TRBD1 matching 9 bases. The CDR3 is 15 residues long. After removal of 6 bases from V and 14 bases from J, the junction contained 14 bases not matched to a gene. Germline assignment: CDR1 MNHEY and CDR2 SVGAGI. In nucleotides, the CDR3 is TGTGCCAGCAGGGGATTGACCGGGACAGGGTTAACCCTCCACTTT. As protein: CASRGLTGTGLTLHF.

The rearrangement uses TRBV25-1 and TRBJ1-4; 10 nucleotides align to TRBD1. Germline V gene lookup returns CDR1 MGHDK and CDR2 SYGVNS. The CDR3 spans 15 residues. The V gene end was trimmed by 2 bases and the J gene end by 7 bases; junction bases not matched to a gene: 4. CDR3 region: CASSEVGTGVEKLFF. The CDR3 DNA reads TGTGCCAGCAGTGAAGTAGGGACAGGGGTTGAAAAACTGTTTTTT.

V usage is TRBV7-2 and J usage is TRBJ1-4; no firm D call. Germline loops: CDR1 SGHTA, CDR2 FQGNSA. CDR3 length equals 16 residues. V dropped 5 bases and J dropped 8 bases, with 21 bases sitting between them. The CDR3 DNA reads TGTGCCAGCAGCCCACCGGGGTCAGGCCTTTGGGAAAAACTGTTTTTT. Translation gives CASSPPGSGLWEKLFF.

V is TRBV27 and J is TRBJ1-6; D might be TRBD1 (5 bases). The CDR3 is 14 amino acids. V lost 4 bases, J lost 13 bases, and 17 bases lay in between. Germline V gene sequence: CDR1 MNHEY, CDR2 SMNVEV (reference sequence). In DNA, the CDR3 is TGTGCCAGCAGTTCTCGCCAGGGTCCGCCGCCCCTCCACTTT. It translates to CASSSRQGPPPLHF.

The V call is TRBV7-9, the J call TRBJ2-5; 12 bases fit TRBD2. V was pared by 5 bases and J by 5 bases, with 9 bases of the junction left unmatched. The CDR3 runs 16 residues. Germline V gene lookup returns CDR1 SEHNR and CDR2 FQNEAQ (reference sequence). The CDR3 coding sequence is TGTGCCAGCAGCGACCCTAGCGGGGGGGGCCACGAGACCCAGTACTTC. This gives the protein CASSDPSGGGHETQYF.

This chain links TRBV5-1 with TRBJ2-7; D perhaps matches TRBD1 (5 bases). Germline CDR1 SGHRS, CDR2 YFSETQ. This CDR3 contains 14 residues. With 0 bases removed from V and 5 bases from J, the gap between germline ends came to 12 bases. CDR3 sequence (DNA): TGCGCCAGCAGCTTGGAGGGGCCAGCTAACGAGCAGTACTTC. The encoded protein is CASSLEGPANEQYF.